This record looks at one T cell receptor beta chain sequence and its context. The antigen is not known. These data are taken from a study of OX40 agonist ivuxolimab in advanced cancers. About the research overall: The study treated patients with ivuxolimab, an agonistic anti-OX40 (CD134) antibody. One patient with hepatocellular carcinoma and two with cutaneous melanoma, three in all, had partial responses.

Study-level points and caveats: Determination of antigen specificity was not performed for the expanded peripheral T cells.

Measured with immunoSEQ multiplex PCR; TCRdb has only the in-frame clones, and not every one. The table has about 25,000 clones, approximately 83% seen once. The CDR3 spans 12 residues. Between the trimmed V and J ends, which lost 2 bases and 9 bases, there was a span of 8 bases. Per the germline V gene, CDR1 is SEHNR and CDR2 is FQNEAQ (reference sequence). The sample was CD4+ or CD8+ T cells sorted from blood, taken in a trial of the OX40 agonist ivuxolimab. The chain employs TRBV7-9 and TRBJ2-1, with D unresolved. The receptor's source is an adult with an advanced solid tumor such as melanoma, head and neck, liver or kidney cancer. The chain's CDR3 is CASSLHNLEQFF. The CDR3, as DNA: TGTGCCAGCAGCTTACACAACCTTGAGCAGTTCTTC.